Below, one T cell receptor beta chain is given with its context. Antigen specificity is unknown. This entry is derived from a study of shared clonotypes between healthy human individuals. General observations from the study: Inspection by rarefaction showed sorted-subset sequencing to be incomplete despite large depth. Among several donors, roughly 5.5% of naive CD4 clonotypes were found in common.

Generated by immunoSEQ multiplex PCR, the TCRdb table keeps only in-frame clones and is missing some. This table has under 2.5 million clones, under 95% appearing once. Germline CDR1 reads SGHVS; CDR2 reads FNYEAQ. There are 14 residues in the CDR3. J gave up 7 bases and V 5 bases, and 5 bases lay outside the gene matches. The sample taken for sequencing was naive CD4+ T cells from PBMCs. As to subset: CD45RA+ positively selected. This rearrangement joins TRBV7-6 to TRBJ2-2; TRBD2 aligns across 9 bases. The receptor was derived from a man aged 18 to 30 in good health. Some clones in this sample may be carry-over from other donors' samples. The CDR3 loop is CASSAGGTYGELFF. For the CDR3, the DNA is TGTGCCAGCAGCGCGGGGGGGACCTACGGGGAGCTGTTTTTT.